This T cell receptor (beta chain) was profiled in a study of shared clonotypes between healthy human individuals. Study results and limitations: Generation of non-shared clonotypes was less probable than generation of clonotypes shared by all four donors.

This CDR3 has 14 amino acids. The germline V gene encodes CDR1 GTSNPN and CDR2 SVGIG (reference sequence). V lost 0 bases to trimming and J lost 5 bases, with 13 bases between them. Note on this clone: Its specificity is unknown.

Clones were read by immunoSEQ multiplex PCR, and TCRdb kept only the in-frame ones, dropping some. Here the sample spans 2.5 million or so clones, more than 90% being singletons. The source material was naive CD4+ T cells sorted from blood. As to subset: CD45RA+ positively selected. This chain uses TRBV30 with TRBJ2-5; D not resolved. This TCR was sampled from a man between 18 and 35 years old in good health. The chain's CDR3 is CAWSVGPPDETQYF. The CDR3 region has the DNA TGTGCCTGGAGTGTTGGACCCCCGGACGAGACCCAGTACTTC.